This is a list of T cell receptor beta chains from one sample in a study of blood T cell repertoires in COVID-19. The protocol was immunoSEQ multiplex PCR, while the TCRdb copy is restricted to in-frame clones and leaves out a portion. The sample yields over 250,000 clones, over 75% seen once. The sample was PBMCs or T cells enriched from blood (not recorded which). These receptors originate from a young woman who had recovered from COVID-19. Each CDR3 is given with its conserved first and last residue. Each record gives: V gene, clone size, D gene, J gene, CDR3 protein, CDR3 DNA. A D gene is named only where the DNA matches it firmly. Size values are once, few and many counts, or a class for expanded clones, and some rows have none.

>TRBV21-1|-|-|TRBJ1-5
CASSFSGGPRPQHF
TGTGCCAGCAGTTTCTCCGGCGGCCCCAGGCCCCAGCATTTT
>TRBV6-6|-|-|TRBJ1-1
CASNPPGGGANTEAFF
TGTGCCAGCAACCCCCCTGGGGGGGGTGCGAACACTGAAGCTTTCTTT
>TRBV6-6|-|-|TRBJ1-3
CASSRASVGVSGNTIYF
TGTGCCAGCAGTCGGGCCTCAGTAGGGGTGTCTGGAAACACCATATATTTT
>TRBV11-2|once|TRBD2|TRBJ2-7
CASSLSGRADYEQYF
TGTGCCAGCAGCTTAAGCGGGAGGGCCGACTACGAGCAGTACTTC
>TRBV27|-|TRBD1|TRBJ1-2
CASSFQGDVRGLTF
TGTGCCAGCAGTTTTCAGGGTGATGTTAGGGGGCTGACCTTC
>TRBV4-1|-|-|TRBJ1-1
CASSKGGQSTEAFF
TGCGCCAGCAGCAAAGGGGGGCAGAGTACTGAAGCTTTCTTT
>TRBV28|-|-|TRBJ1-4
CASRLPGQTNEKLFF
TGTGCCAGCAGGTTACCGGGACAAACTAATGAAAAACTGTTTTTT
>TRBV28|-|-|TRBJ2-5
CASSFRSGLPLETQYF
TGTGCCAGCAGTTTTCGGTCAGGTCTCCCTTTAGAGACCCAGTACTTC
>TRBV7-2|-|TRBD2|TRBJ2-7
CASSRRTSGGLSYEQYF
TGTGCCAGCAGCCGCCGGACTAGCGGGGGTCTTTCCTACGAGCAGTACTTC
>TRBV28|-|-|TRBJ1-4
CASSLNEKLFF
TGTGCCAGCAGCCTAAATGAAAAACTGTTTTTT
>TRBV15|-|TRBD2|TRBJ2-1
CATSRESGRDEQFF
TGTGCCACCAGCAGAGAAAGCGGGAGGGATGAGCAGTTCTTC
>TRBV15|few|-|TRBJ2-7
CATRNPGGPGSREQYF
TGTGCCACCAGAAACCCGGGCGGGCCAGGATCTCGCGAGCAGTACTTC
>TRBV5-1|once|-|TRBJ2-3
CASSDAGVVDTQYF
TGCGCCAGCAGCGATGCAGGGGTGGTAGATACGCAGTATTTT
>TRBV27|-|TRBD1|TRBJ2-1
CASSLLRRDRVSYNEQFF
TGTGCCAGCAGTTTATTGCGGCGGGACAGGGTCTCCTACAATGAGCAGTTCTTC
>TRBV19|few|TRBD1|TRBJ1-2
CASSIWTGRPGNYGYTF
TGTGCCAGTAGTATTTGGACAGGTCGTCCGGGTAACTATGGCTACACCTTC
>TRBV7-8|-|-|TRBJ2-2
CASRTTSGELFF
TGTGCCAGCAGGACGACTAGCGGGGAGCTGTTTTTT
>TRBV28|-|TRBD1|TRBJ1-2
CASRREGAYTF
TGTGCCAGCAGACGGGAGGGGGCCTACACCTTC